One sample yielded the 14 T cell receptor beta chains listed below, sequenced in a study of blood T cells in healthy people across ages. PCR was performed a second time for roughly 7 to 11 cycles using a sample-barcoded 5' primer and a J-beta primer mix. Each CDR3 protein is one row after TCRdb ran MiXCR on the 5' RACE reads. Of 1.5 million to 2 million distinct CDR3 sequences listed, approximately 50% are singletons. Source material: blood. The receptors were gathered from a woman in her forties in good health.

The CDR3 sequence is CASSVTHSYEQYF. CDR3 in DNA: TGTGCCAGCAGTGTCACCCACTCCTACGAGCAGTACTTC. The chain couples TRBV27 to TRBJ2-7; D is uncertain. The CDR3 contains 13 residues. Germline CDR1 is MNHEY and CDR2 is SMNVEV (reference sequence). The ends were cut back, 5 bases at V and 0 bases at J, with 8 bases in the middle.

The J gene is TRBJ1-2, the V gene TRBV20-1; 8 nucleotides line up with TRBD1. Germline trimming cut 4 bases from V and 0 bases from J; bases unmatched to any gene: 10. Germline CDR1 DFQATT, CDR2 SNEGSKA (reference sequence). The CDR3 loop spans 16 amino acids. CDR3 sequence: CSANPIGTGANYGYTF. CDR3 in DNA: TGCAGTGCTAACCCGATCGGGACAGGAGCTAACTATGGCTACACCTTC.

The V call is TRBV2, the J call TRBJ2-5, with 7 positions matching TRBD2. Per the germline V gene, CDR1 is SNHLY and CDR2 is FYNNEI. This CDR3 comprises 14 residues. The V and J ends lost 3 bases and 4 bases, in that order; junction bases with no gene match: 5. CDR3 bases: TGTGCCAGCAGTGAGACTAGCAAGAGAGAGACCCAGTACTTC. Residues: CASSETSKRETQYF.

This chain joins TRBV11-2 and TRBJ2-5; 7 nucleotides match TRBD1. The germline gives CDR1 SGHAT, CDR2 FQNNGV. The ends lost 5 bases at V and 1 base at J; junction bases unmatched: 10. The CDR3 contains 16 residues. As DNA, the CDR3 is TGTGCCAGCAGCCCGGCGTTACAGGGGCCCCAAGAGACCCAGTACTTC. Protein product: CASSPALQGPQETQYF.

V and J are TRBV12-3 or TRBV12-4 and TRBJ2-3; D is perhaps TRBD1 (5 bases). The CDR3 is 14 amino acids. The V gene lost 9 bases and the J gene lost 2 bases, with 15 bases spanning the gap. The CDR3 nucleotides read TGTGCCAGTAAGCAGGGCCAGCCCACAGATACGCAGTATTTT. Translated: CASKQGQPTDTQYF.

The CDR3 protein is CSAYSGARTDTQYF. DNA for the CDR3: TGCAGTGCTTATAGCGGGGCCCGCACAGATACGCAGTATTTT. The chain uses TRBV20-1 and TRBJ2-3; 8 nucleotides align to TRBD2. Germline V CDR1 and CDR2: DFQATT, SNEGSKA (reference sequence). The CDR3 length is 14 residues. Trimming at V came to 5 bases and at J to 1 base, leaving 5 bases not matched to a gene.

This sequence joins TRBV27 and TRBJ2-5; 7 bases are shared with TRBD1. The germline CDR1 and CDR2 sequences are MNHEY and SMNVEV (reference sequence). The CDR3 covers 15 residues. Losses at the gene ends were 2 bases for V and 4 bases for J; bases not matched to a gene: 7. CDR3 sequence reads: CASSLAVRGRETQYF. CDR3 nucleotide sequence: TGTGCCAGCAGTTTAGCGGTTAGGGGGCGAGAGACCCAGTACTTC.

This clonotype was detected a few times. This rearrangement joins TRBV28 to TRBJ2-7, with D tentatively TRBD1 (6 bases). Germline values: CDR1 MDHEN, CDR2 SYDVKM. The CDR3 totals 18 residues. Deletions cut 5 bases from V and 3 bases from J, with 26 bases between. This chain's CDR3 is CASSSLGRLGRGYYEQYF. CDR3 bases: TGTGCCAGCAGTAGTTTAGGGCGCCTGGGCAGGGGTTACTACGAGCAGTACTTC.

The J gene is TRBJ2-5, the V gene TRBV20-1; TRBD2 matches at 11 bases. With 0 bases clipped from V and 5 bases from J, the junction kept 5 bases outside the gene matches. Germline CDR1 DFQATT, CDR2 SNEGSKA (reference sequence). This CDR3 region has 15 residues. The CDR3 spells CSARDLAGGPETQYF. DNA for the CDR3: TGCAGTGCTAGAGATTTAGCGGGGGGGCCCGAGACCCAGTACTTC.

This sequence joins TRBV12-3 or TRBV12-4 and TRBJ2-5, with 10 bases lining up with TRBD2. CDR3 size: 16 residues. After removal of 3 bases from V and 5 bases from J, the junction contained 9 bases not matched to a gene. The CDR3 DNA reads TGTGCCAGCAGTTTCGGGTCTAGCGGGGGTTTGGAGACCCAGTACTTC. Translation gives CASSFGSSGGLETQYF.

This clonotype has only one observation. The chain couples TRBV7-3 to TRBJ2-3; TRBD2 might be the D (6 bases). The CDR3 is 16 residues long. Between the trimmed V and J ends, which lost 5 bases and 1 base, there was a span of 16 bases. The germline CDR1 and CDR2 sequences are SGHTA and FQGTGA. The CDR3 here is CASSTKPGVGTDTQYF. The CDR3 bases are TGTGCCAGCAGCACCAAGCCGGGGGTCGGCACAGATACGCAGTATTTT. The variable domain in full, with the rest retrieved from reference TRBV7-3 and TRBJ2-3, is GAGVSQTPSNKVTEKGKYVELRCDPISGHTALYWYRQSLGQGPEFLIYFQGTGAADDSGLPNDRFFAVRPEGSVSTLKIQRTERGDSAVYLCASSTKPGVGTDTQYFGPGTRLTVL.

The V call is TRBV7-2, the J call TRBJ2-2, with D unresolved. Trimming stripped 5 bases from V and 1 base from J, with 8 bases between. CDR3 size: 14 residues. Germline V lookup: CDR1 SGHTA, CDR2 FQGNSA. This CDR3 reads CASSARQNTGELFF. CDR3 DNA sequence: TGTGCCAGCAGCGCGAGACAGAACACCGGGGAGCTGTTTTTT.

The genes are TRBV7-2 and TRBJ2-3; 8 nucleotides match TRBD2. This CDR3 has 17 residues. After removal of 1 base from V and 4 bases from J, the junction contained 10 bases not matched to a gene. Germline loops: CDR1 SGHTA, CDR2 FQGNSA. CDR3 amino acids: CASSLVGGGTLADTQYF. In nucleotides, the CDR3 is TGTGCCAGCAGCTTAGTTGGCGGGGGGACCCTCGCAGATACGCAGTATTTT.

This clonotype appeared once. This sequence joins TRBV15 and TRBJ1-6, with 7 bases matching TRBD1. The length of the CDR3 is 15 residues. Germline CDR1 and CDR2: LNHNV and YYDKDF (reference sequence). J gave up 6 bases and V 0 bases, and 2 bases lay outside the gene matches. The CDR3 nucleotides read TGTGCCACCAGCAGAGAGCAGGGGGGTAATTCACCCCTCCACTTT. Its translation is CATSREQGGNSPLHF.